One sample yielded the 12 T cell receptor beta chains listed below, sequenced in a study of PD-1 blockade in classical Hodgkin lymphoma. Every patient was affected by relapse after autologous stem cell transplantation, while exposure to brentuximab vedotin was not uniform. Only in-frame clones appear in the TCRdb table, and some are missing; sequencing was by immunoSEQ multiplex PCR. The sample contains 45,000 to 55,000 clones, roughly 80% of which appear only once. Material: peripheral blood mononuclear cells (PBMCs), obtained at baseline. The receptors here all came from a human donor with classical Hodgkin lymphoma.

By frequency in the sample, this clone is medium-sized. This chain joins TRBV7-6 and TRBJ2-1, with unresolved D. This CDR3 has 14 residues. CDR1 and CDR2 from the germline V gene are SGHVS and FNYEAQ. The V end was cut by 4 bases, the J end by 6 bases, with 13 bases between. The CDR3 loop is CASSSRKFGNEQFF. CDR3 sequence (DNA): TGTGCCAGCAGCTCCCGGAAGTTCGGCAATGAGCAGTTCTTC.

The genes are TRBV5-1 and TRBJ1-4, with D possibly TRBD1 on 6 matching bases. CDR3 length equals 14 residues. Deletions cut 1 base from V and 7 bases from J, with 11 bases between. Germline V gene sequence: CDR1 SGHRS, CDR2 YFSETQ. The CDR3 nucleotides are TGCGCCAGCAGCTTGCTGCAGGGGAGTGAAAAACTGTTTTTT. Its translation is CASSLLQGSEKLFF. The whole variable domain, filled in from reference TRBV5-1 and TRBJ1-4, reads KAGVTQTPRYLIKTRGQQVTLSCSPISGHRSVSWYQQTPGQGLQFLFEYFSETQRNKGNFPGRFSGRQFSNSRSEMNVSTLELGDSALYLCASSLLQGSEKLFFGSGTQLSVL.

The V and J genes are TRBV5-1 and TRBJ2-2; TRBD2 aligns across 7 bases. CDR3 length equals 16 residues. Germline CDR1 and CDR2: SGHRS and YFSETQ. With 0 bases clipped from V and 5 bases from J, the junction kept 7 bases outside the gene matches. CDR3 bases: TGCGCCAGCAGCTTGGGGGCCGCACTAGCGACCGGGGAGCTGTTTTTT. As protein: CASSLGAALATGELFF.

CDR3 in amino acids: CASSPGAGTYGYTF. The CDR3 nucleotides read TGTGCCAGCTCACCAGGTGCAGGGACCTATGGCTACACCTTC. The chain carries TRBV18 and TRBJ1-2; D might be TRBD1 (5 bases). This CDR3 comprises 14 residues. From germline, CDR1 is KGHSH and CDR2 LQKENI. The ends were cut back, 2 bases at V and 4 bases at J, with 11 bases in the middle.

The J gene is TRBJ2-3, the V gene TRBV6-1; perhaps TRBD1 as D (5 bases). The ends were cut back, 2 bases at V and 4 bases at J, with 13 bases in the middle. This CDR3 is 15 amino acids long. CDR1 and CDR2 (germline): MNHNS, SASEGT. The CDR3 loop is CASSETSRVSDTQYF. The CDR3 DNA reads TGTGCCAGCAGTGAAACGAGCAGGGTCTCAGATACGCAGTATTTT.

CDR3 loop: CASSQEGVNTEAFF. For the CDR3, the DNA is TGTGCCAGCAGCCAGGAGGGGGTGAACACTGAAGCTTTCTTT. The V call is TRBV14, the J call TRBJ1-1, with D tentatively TRBD1 (6 bases). The CDR3 totals 14 residues. The V end lost 3 bases, the J end lost 0 bases, and 8 bases lay between the germline ends. CDR1 is SGHDN and CDR2 is FVKESK in the germline V gene.

V is TRBV4-1 and J is TRBJ2-3; 12 nucleotides line up with TRBD2. The germline CDR1 and CDR2 sequences are MGHRA and YSYEKL. The V segment lost 3 bases and the J segment 3 bases; nucleotides outside the gene matches: 4. This CDR3 spans 16 amino acids. The CDR3 here is CASSQVTSGRTDTQYF. The CDR3 DNA sequence: TGCGCCAGCAGCCAGGTGACTAGCGGGAGAACAGATACGCAGTATTTT.

The V and J genes are TRBV7-6 and TRBJ2-7; perhaps TRBD2 as D (5 bases). This CDR3 has 14 amino acids. V lost 1 base, J lost 6 bases, and 13 bases lay in between. Germline V gene sequence: CDR1 SGHVS, CDR2 FNYEAQ. This CDR3 reads CASSLGEAGFEQYV. The CDR3 DNA is TGTGCCAGCAGCTTAGGAGAGGCGGGCTTCGAGCAGTACGTC.

The V gene is TRBV4-3, the J gene TRBJ2-2; 7 bases map to TRBD1. This CDR3 comprises 14 residues. The junction had 2 bases not matched to a gene; V was cut back by 1 base and J by 6 bases. Germline lookup yields CDR1 LGHNA and CDR2 YSLEER. The DNA of the CDR3 is TGCGCCAGCAGCCAAGGACAGGGCCCCGGGGAGCTGTTTTTT. Protein product: CASSQGQGPGELFF.

The chain is built from TRBV25-1 and TRBJ1-2, with D hard to call. V lost 7 bases to trimming and J lost 4 bases, with 10 bases between them. The CDR3 consists of 12 residues. Germline V gene sequence: CDR1 MGHDK, CDR2 SYGVNS. The CDR3 here is CASMTVGYGYTF. The CDR3 DNA is TGTGCCAGCATGACGGTTGGCTATGGCTACACCTTC.

This clone was detected once. The J gene is TRBJ2-6, the V gene TRBV5-1, with TRBD1 as a possible D gene (6 bases). V was shortened by 4 bases and J by 3 bases, with 14 bases between the two germline ends. CDR3 size: 16 residues. CDR1 is SGHRS and CDR2 is YFSETQ in the germline V gene. The CDR3 DNA reads TGCGCCAGCAGCCCGTACAGGGTCGATGGGGCCAACGTCCTGACTTTC. It yields the protein CASSPYRVDGANVLTF. The variable domain in full, with the rest retrieved from reference TRBV5-1 and TRBJ2-6, is KAGVTQTPRYLIKTRGQQVTLSCSPISGHRSVSWYQQTPGQGLQFLFEYFSETQRNKGNFPGRFSGRQFSNSRSEMNVSTLELGDSALYLCASSPYRVDGANVLTFGAGSRLTVL.

In its sample, this clone was seen once. The rearrangement uses TRBV30 and TRBJ1-3; TRBD1 is a possible D gene (6 bases). Deletions cut 2 bases from V and 2 bases from J, with 10 bases between. This CDR3 spans 14 amino acids. Germline V lookup: CDR1 GTSNPN, CDR2 SVGIG (reference sequence). The chain's CDR3 is CAWSSQGPGNTIYF. The CDR3 DNA reads as TGTGCCTGGAGTTCCCAGGGGCCTGGAAACACCATATATTTT. Full variable domain (outside the CDR3, taken from reference TRBV30 and TRBJ1-3): SQTIHQWPATLVQPVGSPLSLECTVEGTSNPNLYWYRQAAGRGLQLLFYSVGIGQISSEVPQNLSASRPQDRQFILSSKKLLLSDSGFYLCAWSSQGPGNTIYFGEGSWLTVV.